The 9 T cell receptor beta chains below all came from one sample that was sequenced in a study of radiation and T cells in renal cell carcinoma. Method: immunoSEQ multiplex PCR; TCRdb's copy keeps in-frame clones and lacks some. Seen here are 150,000 to 160,000 clones, 87% observed once, and the top ten hold 13%. Regarding time point: blood 2 weeks post-SBRT. Treatment denoted: 15 Gy SBRT to primary tumor, nephrectomy 4 weeks later. The sequencing used blood, collected from a patient whose treatment included radiotherapy and nephrectomy. The receptors here all came from a woman between 50 and 59 years old with renal cell carcinoma.

This sequence joins TRBV15 and TRBJ1-1, with a weak D call TRBD1 (6 bases). CDR3 length: 14 amino acids. In germline, CDR1 is LNHNV, CDR2 YYDKDF (reference sequence). The V and J ends lost 4 bases and 1 base respectively, with 10 bases between them. The CDR3 nucleotides read TGTGCCACCAGCAATTTAGGGGGGAACACTGAAGCTTTCTTT. Its protein product is CATSNLGGNTEAFF.

The chain couples TRBV6-6 to TRBJ1-2; weak D call: TRBD1 (6 bases). CDR1 is MNHNY, CDR2 SVGAGI, per germline (reference sequence). The CDR3 length is 15 residues. Trimming pared 7 bases from V and 8 bases from J, leaving 23 bases between. The CDR3 bases are TGTGCCAGCACCGCTCCGGGACACAGAATGGGAGGCTACACCTTC. It specifies CASTAPGHRMGGYTF.

The chain is built from TRBV30 and TRBJ2-3; D unclear. The V gene's germline CDR1 is GTSNPN and CDR2 SVGIG (reference sequence). This CDR3 spans 11 amino acids. V gave up 5 bases and J gave up 4 bases, with 7 bases separating them. CDR3 region: CAWDGADTQYF. Here the CDR3 DNA reads TGTGCCTGGGATGGGGCAGATACGCAGTATTTT.

V gene TRBV14 combines with J gene TRBJ1-4; TRBD1 aligns across 11 bases. The CDR3 extends over 14 amino acids. With 6 bases clipped from V and 7 bases from J, the junction kept 4 bases outside the gene matches. CDR1 and CDR2 from the germline V gene are SGHDN and FVKESK. CDR3 protein: CASRDRGRGEKLFF. The CDR3 DNA is TGTGCCAGCAGGGACAGGGGGCGCGGTGAAAAACTGTTTTTT. Full variable domain (outside the CDR3, taken from reference TRBV14 and TRBJ1-4): EAGVTQFPSHSVIEKGQTVTLRCDPISGHDNLYWYRRVMGKEIKFLLHFVKESKQDESGMPNNRFLAERTGGTYSTLKVQPAELEDSGVYFCASRDRGRGEKLFFGSGTQLSVL.

V and J are TRBV10-2 and TRBJ2-3; D remains ambiguous. In germline, CDR1 is WSHSY, CDR2 SAAADI. The V gene lost 8 bases and the J gene lost 2 bases, with 11 bases spanning the gap. This CDR3 has 13 residues. CDR3 in amino acids: CASGRTYTDTQYF. The CDR3 DNA reads TGCGCCAGCGGCCGGACGTACACAGATACGCAGTATTTT.

The chain joins TRBV11-1 to TRBJ1-1; D is possibly TRBD1 (5 bases). V gave up 5 bases and J gave up 1 base, with 14 bases separating them. Germline V gives CDR1 SGHAT, CDR2 FQDESV (reference sequence). This CDR3 spans 15 amino acids. The CDR3 here is CASSAFGASNTEAFF. For the CDR3, the DNA is TGTGCCAGCAGCGCCTTTGGGGCTTCGAACACTGAAGCTTTCTTT.

The chain joins TRBV2 to TRBJ2-3; D may correspond to TRBD1 or TRBD2 (5 bases each). This CDR3 has 15 residues. CDR1 and CDR2 (germline): SNHLY, FYNNEI. V was clipped by 4 bases and J by 4 bases, with 15 bases between them. CDR3 DNA sequence: TGTGCCAGCAGTGGAGGGGCCAGGGCCGCAGATACGCAGTATTTT. Translating it yields CASSGGARAADTQYF.

V is TRBV14 and J is TRBJ2-7; 7 bases fit TRBD1. The germline V gene encodes CDR1 SGHDN and CDR2 FVKESK. There are 15 residues in the CDR3. With V trimmed by 3 bases and J by 4 bases, 9 bases remained unmatched. This CDR3 is CASSHTQTGKYEQYF. CDR3 sequence (DNA): TGTGCCAGCAGCCACACCCAGACAGGGAAGTACGAGCAGTACTTC.

This clone has just one count. J is TRBJ1-4 and V is TRBV28; D remains ambiguous. Germline CDR1 MDHEN, CDR2 SYDVKM. This CDR3 comprises 13 residues. Deletions cut 2 bases from V and 6 bases from J, with 7 bases between. CDR3 DNA sequence: TGTGCCAGCAGTTTAGGACGGGATGAAAAACTGTTTTTT. Amino acid sequence: CASSLGRDEKLFF.